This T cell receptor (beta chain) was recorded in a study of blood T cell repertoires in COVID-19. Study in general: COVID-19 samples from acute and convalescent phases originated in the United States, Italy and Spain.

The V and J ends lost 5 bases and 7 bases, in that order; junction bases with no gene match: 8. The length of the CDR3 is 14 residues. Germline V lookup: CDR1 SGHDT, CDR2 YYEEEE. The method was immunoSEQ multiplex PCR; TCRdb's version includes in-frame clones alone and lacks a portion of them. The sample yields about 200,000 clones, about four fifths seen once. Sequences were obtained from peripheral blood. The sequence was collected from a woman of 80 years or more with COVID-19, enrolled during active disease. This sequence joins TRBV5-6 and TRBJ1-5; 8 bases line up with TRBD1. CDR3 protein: CASSSGQGRQPQHF. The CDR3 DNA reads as TGTGCCAGCAGTTCAGGACAGGGTCGGCAGCCCCAGCATTTT.